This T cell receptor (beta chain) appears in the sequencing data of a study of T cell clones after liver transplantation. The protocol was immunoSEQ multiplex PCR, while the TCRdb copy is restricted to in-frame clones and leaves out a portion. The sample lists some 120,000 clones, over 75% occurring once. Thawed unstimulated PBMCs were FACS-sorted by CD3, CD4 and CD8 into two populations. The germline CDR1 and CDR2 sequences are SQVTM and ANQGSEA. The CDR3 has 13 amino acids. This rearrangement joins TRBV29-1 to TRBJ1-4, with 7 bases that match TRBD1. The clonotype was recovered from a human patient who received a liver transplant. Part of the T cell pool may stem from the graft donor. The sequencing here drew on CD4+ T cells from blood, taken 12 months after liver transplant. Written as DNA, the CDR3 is TGCAGTTACTCGGGGACAGCCCAGGAAAAACTGTTTTTT. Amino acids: CSYSGTAQEKLFF.